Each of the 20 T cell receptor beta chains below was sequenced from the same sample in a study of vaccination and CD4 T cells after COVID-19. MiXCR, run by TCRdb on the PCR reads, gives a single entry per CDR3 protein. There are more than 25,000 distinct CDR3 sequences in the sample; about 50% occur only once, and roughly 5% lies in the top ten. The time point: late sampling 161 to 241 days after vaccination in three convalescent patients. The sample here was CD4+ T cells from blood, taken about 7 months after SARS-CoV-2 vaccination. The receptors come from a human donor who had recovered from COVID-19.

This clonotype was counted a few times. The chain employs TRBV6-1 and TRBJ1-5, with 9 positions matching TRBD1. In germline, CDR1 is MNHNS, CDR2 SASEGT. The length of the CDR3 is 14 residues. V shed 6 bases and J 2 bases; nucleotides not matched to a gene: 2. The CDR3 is CASRTGGGNQPQHF. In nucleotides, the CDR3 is TGTGCCAGCAGGACAGGGGGTGGCAATCAGCCCCAGCATTTT.

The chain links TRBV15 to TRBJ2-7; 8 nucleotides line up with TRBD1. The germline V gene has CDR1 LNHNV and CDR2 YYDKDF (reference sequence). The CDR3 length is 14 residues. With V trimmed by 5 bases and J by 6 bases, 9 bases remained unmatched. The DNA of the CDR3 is TGTGCCACCAGCCCGACAGGGGACACCCGCGAGCAGTACTTC. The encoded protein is CATSPTGDTREQYF.

CDR3 bases: TGCGCCAGCAGCCGTTTAGGGGGAAGGAGAGAGACCCAGTACTTC. Protein: CASSRLGGRRETQYF. The chain combines TRBV5-1 with TRBJ2-5; D is perhaps TRBD1 (6 bases). The ends were cut back, 4 bases at V and 4 bases at J, with 17 bases in the middle. This CDR3 is built from 15 residues. CDR1 is SGHRS, CDR2 YFSETQ, per germline.

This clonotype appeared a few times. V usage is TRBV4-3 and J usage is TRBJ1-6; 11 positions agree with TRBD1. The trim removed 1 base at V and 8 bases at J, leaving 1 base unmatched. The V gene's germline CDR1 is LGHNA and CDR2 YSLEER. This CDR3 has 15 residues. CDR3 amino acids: CASSQGTGGYSPLHF. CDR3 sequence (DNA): TGCGCCAGCAGCCAAGGGACAGGGGGCTATTCACCCCTCCACTTT.

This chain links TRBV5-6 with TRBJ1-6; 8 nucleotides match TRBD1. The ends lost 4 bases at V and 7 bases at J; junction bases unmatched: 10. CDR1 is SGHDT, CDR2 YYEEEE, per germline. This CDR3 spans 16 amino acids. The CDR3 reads CASSPMTGARNSPLHF. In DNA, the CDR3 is TGTGCCAGCAGCCCGATGACAGGGGCCAGAAATTCACCCCTCCACTTT.

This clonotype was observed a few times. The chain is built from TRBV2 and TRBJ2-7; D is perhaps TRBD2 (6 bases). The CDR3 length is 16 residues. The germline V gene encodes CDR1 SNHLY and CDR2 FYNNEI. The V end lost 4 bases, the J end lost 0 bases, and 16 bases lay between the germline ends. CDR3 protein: CASSVSGGAGSYEQYF. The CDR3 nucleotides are TGTGCCAGCAGTGTAAGTGGAGGGGCCGGCTCCTACGAGCAGTACTTC. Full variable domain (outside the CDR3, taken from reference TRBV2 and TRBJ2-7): EPEVTQTPSHQVTQMGQEVILRCVPISNHLYFYWYRQILGQKVEFLVSFYNNEISEKSEIFDDQFSVERPDGSNFTLKIRSTKLEDSAMYFCASSVSGGAGSYEQYFGPGTRLTVT.

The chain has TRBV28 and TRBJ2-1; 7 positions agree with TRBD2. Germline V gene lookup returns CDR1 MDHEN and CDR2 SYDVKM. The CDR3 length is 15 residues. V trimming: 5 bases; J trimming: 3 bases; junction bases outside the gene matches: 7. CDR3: CASSPPSGNYNEQFF. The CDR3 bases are TGTGCCAGCAGTCCCCCTAGCGGAAACTACAATGAGCAGTTCTTC.

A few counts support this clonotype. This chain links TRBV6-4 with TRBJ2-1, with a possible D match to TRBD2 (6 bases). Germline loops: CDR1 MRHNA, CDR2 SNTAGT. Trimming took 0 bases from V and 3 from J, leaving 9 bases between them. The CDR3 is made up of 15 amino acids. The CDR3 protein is CASSDSASDYNEQFF. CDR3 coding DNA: TGTGCCAGCAGTGACTCGGCTAGCGACTACAATGAGCAGTTCTTC.

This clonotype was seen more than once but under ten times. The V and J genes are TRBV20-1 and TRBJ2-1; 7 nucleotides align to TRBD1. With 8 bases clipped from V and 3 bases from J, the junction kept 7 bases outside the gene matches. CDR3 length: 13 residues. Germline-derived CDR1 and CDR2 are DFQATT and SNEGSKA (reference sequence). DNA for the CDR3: TGCAGTCCCCGCGACAGGGACTACAATGAGCAGTTCTTC. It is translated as CSPRDRDYNEQFF.

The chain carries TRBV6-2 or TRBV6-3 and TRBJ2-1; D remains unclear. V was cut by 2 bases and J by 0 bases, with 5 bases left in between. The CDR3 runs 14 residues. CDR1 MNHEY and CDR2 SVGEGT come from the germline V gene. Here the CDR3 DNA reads TGTGCCAGCAGTTACGTAAGCTCCTACAATGAGCAGTTCTTC. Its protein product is CASSYVSSYNEQFF.

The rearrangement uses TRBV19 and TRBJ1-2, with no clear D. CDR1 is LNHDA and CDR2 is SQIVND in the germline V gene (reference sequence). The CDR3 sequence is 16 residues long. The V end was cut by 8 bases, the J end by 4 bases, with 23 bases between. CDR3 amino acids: CASAPDGSRATYGYTF. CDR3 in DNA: TGTGCCAGTGCACCCGACGGGAGCCGCGCGACCTATGGCTACACCTTC.

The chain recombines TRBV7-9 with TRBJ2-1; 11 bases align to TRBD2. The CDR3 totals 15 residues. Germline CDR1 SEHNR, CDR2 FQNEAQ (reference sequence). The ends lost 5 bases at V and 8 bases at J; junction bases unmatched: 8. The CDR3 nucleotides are TGTGCCAGCAGCCGTACTAGCGGGAGTTCTGATGAGCAGTTCTTC. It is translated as CASSRTSGSSDEQFF.

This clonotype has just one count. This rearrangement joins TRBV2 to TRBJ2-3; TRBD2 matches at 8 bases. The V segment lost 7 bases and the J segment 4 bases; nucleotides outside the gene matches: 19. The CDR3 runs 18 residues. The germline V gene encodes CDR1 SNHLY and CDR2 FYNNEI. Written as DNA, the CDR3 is TGTGCCAGCACTCGCACCGGGTATACAGCGGGAGAAGCAGATACGCAGTATTTT. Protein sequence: CASTRTGYTAGEADTQYF.

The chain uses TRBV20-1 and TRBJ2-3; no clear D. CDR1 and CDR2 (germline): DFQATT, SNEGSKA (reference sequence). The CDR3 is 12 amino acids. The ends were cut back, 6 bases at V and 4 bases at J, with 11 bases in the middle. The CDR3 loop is CSAPQSPDTQYF. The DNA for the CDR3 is TGCAGTGCCCCGCAATCCCCAGATACGCAGTATTTT.

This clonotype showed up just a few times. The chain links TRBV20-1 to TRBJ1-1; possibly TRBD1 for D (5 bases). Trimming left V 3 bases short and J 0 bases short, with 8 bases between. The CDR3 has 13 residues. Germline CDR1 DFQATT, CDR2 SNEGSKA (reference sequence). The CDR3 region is CSASAGVNTEAFF. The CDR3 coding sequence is TGCAGTGCTAGTGCGGGGGTGAACACTGAAGCTTTCTTT.

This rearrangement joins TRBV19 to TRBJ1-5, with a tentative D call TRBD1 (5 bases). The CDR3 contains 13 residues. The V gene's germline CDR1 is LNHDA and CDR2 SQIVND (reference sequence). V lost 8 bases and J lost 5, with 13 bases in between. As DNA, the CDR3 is TGTGCCAGTCGTCCAGGGTTATATCAGCCCCAGCATTTT. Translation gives CASRPGLYQPQHF.

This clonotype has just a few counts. The CDR3 nucleotides are TGTGCCAGCAGCCCCACGGGGACCCACACAGCCACGCAGTATTTT. It translates to CASSPTGTHTATQYF. V and J are TRBV7-9 and TRBJ2-3; tentatively, D is TRBD1 or TRBD2 (5 bases each). This CDR3 comprises 15 residues. Germline loops: CDR1 SEHNR, CDR2 FQNEAQ (reference sequence). V lost 5 bases and J lost 9, with 21 bases in between.

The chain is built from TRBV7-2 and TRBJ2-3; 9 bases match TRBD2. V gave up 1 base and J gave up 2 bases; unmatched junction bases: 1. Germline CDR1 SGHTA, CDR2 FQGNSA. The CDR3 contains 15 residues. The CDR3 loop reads CASSLGGRATDTQYF. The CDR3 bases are TGTGCCAGCAGCTTAGGCGGGAGGGCCACAGATACGCAGTATTTT.

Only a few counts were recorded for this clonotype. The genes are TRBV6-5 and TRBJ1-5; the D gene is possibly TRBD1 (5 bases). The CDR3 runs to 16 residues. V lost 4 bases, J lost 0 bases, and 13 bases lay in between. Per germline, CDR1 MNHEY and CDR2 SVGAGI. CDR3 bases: TGTGCCAGCAGTTCTCGGGACGGCGATAGCAATCAGCCCCAGCATTTT. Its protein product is CASSSRDGDSNQPQHF.

CDR3 DNA sequence: TGTGCCAGCATAGACAGCATGAACACTGAAGCTTTCTTT. Protein product: CASIDSMNTEAFF. This chain links TRBV2 with TRBJ1-1; tentative D call: TRBD1 (5 bases). V lost 7 bases and J 0 bases, leaving 9 bases between the germline ends. CDR1 and CDR2 from the germline V gene are SNHLY and FYNNEI. The CDR3 covers 13 residues. The whole variable domain, filled in from reference TRBV2 and TRBJ1-1, reads EPEVTQTPSHQVTQMGQEVILRCVPISNHLYFYWYRQILGQKVEFLVSFYNNEISEKSEIFDDQFSVERPDGSNFTLKIRSTKLEDSAMYFCASIDSMNTEAFFGQGTRLTVV.